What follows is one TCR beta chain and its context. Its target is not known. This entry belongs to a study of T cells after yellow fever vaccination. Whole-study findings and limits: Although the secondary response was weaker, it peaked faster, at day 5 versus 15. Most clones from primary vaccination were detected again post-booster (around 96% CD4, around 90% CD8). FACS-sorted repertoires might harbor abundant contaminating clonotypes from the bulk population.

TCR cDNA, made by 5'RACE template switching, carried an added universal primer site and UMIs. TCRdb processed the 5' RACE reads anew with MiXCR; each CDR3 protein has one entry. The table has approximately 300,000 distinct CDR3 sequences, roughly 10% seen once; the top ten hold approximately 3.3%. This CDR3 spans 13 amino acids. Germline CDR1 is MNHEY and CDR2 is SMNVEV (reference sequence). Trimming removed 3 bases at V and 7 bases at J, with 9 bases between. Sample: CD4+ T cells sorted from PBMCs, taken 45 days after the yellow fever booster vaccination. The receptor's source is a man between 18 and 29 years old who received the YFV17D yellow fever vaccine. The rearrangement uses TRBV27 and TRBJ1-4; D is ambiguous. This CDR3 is CASSFRRGEKLFF. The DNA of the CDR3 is TGTGCCAGCAGTTTCAGGCGGGGTGAAAAACTGTTTTTT.